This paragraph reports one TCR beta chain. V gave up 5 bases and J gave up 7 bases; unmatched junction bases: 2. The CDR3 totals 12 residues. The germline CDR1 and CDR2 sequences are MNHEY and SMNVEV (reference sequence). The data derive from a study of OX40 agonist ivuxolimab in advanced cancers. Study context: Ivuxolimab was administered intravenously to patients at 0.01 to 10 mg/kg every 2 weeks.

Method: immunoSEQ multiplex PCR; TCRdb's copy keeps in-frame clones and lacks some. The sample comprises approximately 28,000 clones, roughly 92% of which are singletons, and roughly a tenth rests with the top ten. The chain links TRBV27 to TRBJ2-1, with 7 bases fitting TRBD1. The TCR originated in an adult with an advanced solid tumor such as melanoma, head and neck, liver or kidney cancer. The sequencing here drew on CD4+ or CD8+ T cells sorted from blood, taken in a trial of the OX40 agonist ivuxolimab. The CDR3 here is CASSETGNEQFF. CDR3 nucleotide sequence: TGTGCCAGCAGTGAGACAGGGAATGAGCAGTTCTTC.